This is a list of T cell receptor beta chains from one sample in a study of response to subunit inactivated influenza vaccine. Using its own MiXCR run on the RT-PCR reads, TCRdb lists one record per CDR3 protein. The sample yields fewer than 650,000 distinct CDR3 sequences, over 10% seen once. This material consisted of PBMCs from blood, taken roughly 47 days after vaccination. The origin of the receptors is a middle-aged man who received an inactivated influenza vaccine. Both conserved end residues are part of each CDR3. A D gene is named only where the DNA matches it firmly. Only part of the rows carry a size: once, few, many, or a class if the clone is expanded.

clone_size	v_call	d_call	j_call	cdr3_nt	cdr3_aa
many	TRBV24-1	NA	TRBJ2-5	TGTGCCACCAGTGATTTGACTTGGAAAGGGGTGGAGACCCAGTACTTC	CATSDLTWKGVETQYF
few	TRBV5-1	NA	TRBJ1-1	TGCGCCAGCGGACTGGACAGTCCCCCTAGGAATGGAGCTTTCTTT	CASGLDSPPRNGAFF
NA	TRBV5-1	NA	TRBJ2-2	TGCGCCAGCAGCTTAGACAGGCTTTCCGGGGAGCTGTTTTTT	CASSLDRLSGELFF
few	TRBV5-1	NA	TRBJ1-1	TGCGCCAGCAGCTCTCGACAGGAAGCGAACACTGAAGCTTTCTTT	CASSSRQEANTEAFF
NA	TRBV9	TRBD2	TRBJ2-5	TGTGCCAGCAGCGTAGAGGATCGGGGAGGGCAAGAGACCCAGTACTTC	CASSVEDRGGQETQYF
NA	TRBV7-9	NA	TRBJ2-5	TGTGCCAGCAGCCAAGGAGGGGGCTTTAGTGAGACCCAGTACTTC	CASSQGGGFSETQYF
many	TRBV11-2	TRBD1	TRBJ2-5	TGTGCCAGCAGCTTAGTGGGACAGGGAAGGGTAGGGTACTTC	CASSLVGQGRVGYF
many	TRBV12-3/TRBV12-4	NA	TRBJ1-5	TGTGCCAGCAGCTTCTCGTCTAATCAGCCCCAGCATTTT	CASSFSSNQPQHF
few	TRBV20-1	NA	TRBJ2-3	TGCAGTGCTGAGGAGGACTTCACAGATACGCAGTATTTT	CSAEEDFTDTQYF
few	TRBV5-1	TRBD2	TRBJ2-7	TGCGCCAGCAGCATGACTAGCGGGGGCTACGAGCAGTACTTC	CASSMTSGGYEQYF
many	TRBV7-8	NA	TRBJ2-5	TGTGCCAGCAGCTCGGACTCACAAGAGACCCAGTACTTC	CASSSDSQETQYF
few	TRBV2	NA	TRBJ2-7	TGTGCCAGCAATACTCCGGGACCTTTCTACGAGCAGTACTTC	CASNTPGPFYEQYF
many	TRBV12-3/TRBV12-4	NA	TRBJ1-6	TGTGCCAGCAGAAATAGCTTTACGGGTTATAATTCACCCCTCCACTTT	CASRNSFTGYNSPLHF
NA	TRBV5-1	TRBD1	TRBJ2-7	TGCGCCAGCAGCGGCCACTCCGGGACAGGGAGGCACGAGCAGTACTTC	CASSGHSGTGRHEQYF
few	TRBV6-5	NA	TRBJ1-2	TGTGCCAGCATTTTCACCTCCGGACAGTTGAACTATGGCTACACCTTC	CASIFTSGQLNYGYTF
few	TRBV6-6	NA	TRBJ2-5	TGTGCCACCAGAGGTTCCGAGACCCAGTACTTC	CATRGSETQYF
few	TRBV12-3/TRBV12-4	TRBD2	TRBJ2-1	TGTGCCAGCAGTCCCCCCCTCAGCGGGAGTCGCCCAAATGAGCAGTTCTTC	CASSPPLSGSRPNEQFF
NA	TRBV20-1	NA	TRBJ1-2	TGCAGTGCTAGCAGGGGCCGAGGCTATGGCTACACCTTC	CSASRGRGYGYTF
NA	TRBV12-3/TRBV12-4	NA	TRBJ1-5	TGTGCCAGCAGCCTCAGAAAAAATCAGCCCCAGCATTTT	CASSLRKNQPQHF
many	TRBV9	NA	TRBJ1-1	TGTGCCAGCAGCTTTGGGATGAACACTGAAGCTTTCTTT	CASSFGMNTEAFF
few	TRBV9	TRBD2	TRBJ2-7	TGTGCCAGCAGCGGTGGTAGCGGGCGCGCGGTTCGAGTTGCCTTC	CASSGGSGRAVRVAF
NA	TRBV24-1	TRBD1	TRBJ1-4	TGTGCCACCAGTGACCCTACAGGGGCACGTATTAGTGAAAAACTGTTTTTT	CATSDPTGARISEKLFF
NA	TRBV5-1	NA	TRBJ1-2	TGCGCCAGCAGCGCCGACAGTAACTATGGCTACACCTTC	CASSADSNYGYTF
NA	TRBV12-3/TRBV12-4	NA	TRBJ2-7	TGTGCCAGCAGCCACCCACCTATCCCGGGGGTGGACGAGCAGTACTTC	CASSHPPIPGVDEQYF
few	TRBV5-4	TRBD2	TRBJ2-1	TGTGCCAGCAGCTCGACAGGACTAGCGGGGGGCCGAGGGTATCGGCATGAGCAGTTCTTC	CASSSTGLAGGRGYRHEQFF
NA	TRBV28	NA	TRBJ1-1	TGTGCCAGCAGTTTTCAGTCTGAAGCTTTCTTT	CASSFQSEAFF
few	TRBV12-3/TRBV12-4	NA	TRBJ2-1	TGTGCCAGCAGCCCGGCGAAGGAGCAGTTCTTC	CASSPAKEQFF